One sample yielded the 20 T cell receptor beta chains listed below, sequenced in a study of post-analysis software for immune sequencing data (dated by TCRdb to about 2015). General findings and caveats noted by the study authors: Patients showed significantly higher frequencies than controls for roughly 5 TRBV segments, among them TRBV5-6, TRBV5-1 and TRBV20-1.

No antigens are known for them. The library was obtained by PCR. The instrument given in TCRdb is Illumina HiSeq 2500. To reduce PCR and sequencing biases, unique molecular identifiers were incorporated into the TCR beta cDNA libraries. The public sequencing data were trimmed at Q25 with fastp and processed into clonotypes with MiXCR by TCRdb, which kept only in-frame beta chains. Each entry is one CDR3 protein sequence, shown with its most common DNA and genes. This sample has roughly 600,000 distinct CDR3 sequences in its table, and roughly 45% of those were observed once. The ten largest clones capture under 2% of the sample. Sequencing input: blood. These receptors were collected from a girl between 5 and 17 years old with multiple sclerosis.

The genes are TRBV20-1 and TRBJ1-2; D is unresolved. The CDR3 totals 14 residues. V dropped 0 bases and J dropped 7 bases, with 15 bases sitting between them. Germline loops: CDR1 DFQATT, CDR2 SNEGSKA (reference sequence). DNA of the CDR3: TGCAGTGCTAGAGATTTTTTAGACGTTGGTGGCTACACCTTC. Protein product: CSARDFLDVGGYTF.

The chain employs TRBV5-1 and TRBJ1-1, with 9 bases identical to TRBD1. V lost 4 bases to trimming and J lost 0 bases; unmatched junction nucleotides: 4. The CDR3 covers 15 residues. Germline CDR1 is SGHRS and CDR2 is YFSETQ. Here the CDR3 reads CASSTGTGLNTEAFF. CDR3 nucleotides: TGCGCCAGCAGCACCGGGACAGGGTTGAACACTGAAGCTTTCTTT.

The V gene is TRBV5-1, the J gene TRBJ2-7, with 11 bases identical to TRBD1. From germline, CDR1 is SGHRS and CDR2 YFSETQ. The V segment lost 4 bases and the J segment 6 bases; nucleotides outside the gene matches: 3. The CDR3 runs to 13 residues. As DNA, the CDR3 is TGCGCCAGCAGCCGCGGGACAGGGGGCGAGCAGTACTTC. This gives the protein CASSRGTGGEQYF.

As concerns this clonotype: Without the conserved terminal phenylalanine or tryptophan, this CDR3 likely stems from a read error. The chain uses TRBV6-5 and TRBJ2-7, with D uncertain. The DNA end lines up better with TRBJ2-5; the J call may be wrong. CDR1 and CDR2 (germline): MNHEY, SVGAGI. The CDR3 spans 15 residues. DNA for the CDR3: TGTGCCAGCAGTTACACTCTTGGGATAGGAGAGACCCAGTACTTA. Its translation: CASSYTLGIGETQYL.

The V call is TRBV9, the J call TRBJ1-2, with a tentative D call TRBD1 (6 bases). The length of the CDR3 is 13 residues. The germline V and J ends were trimmed by 0 bases and 8 bases, with 11 bases remaining between them. Germline-derived CDR1 and CDR2 are SGDLS and YYNGEE. The CDR3 nucleotides read TGTGCCAGCAGCGTAGGTTACAGGGAGGGCTACACCTTC. This gives the protein CASSVGYREGYTF.

This clonotype has a count of ten or more. This sequence joins TRBV7-3 and TRBJ1-2; D remains ambiguous. This CDR3 contains 12 residues. The germline gives CDR1 SGHTA, CDR2 FQGTGA. Trimming took 4 bases from V and 3 from J, leaving 6 bases between them. The CDR3 coding sequence is TGTGCCAGCAGCTCCCGGCACTATGGCTACACCTTC. It is translated as CASSSRHYGYTF.

This clonotype turned up a few times. The genes are TRBV5-1 and TRBJ2-3, with 10 bases that match TRBD2. The CDR3 has 14 residues. V was clipped by 5 bases and J by 0 bases; unmatched bases: 0. CDR1 is SGHRS and CDR2 is YFSETQ in the germline V gene. CDR3 residues: CASRTSGSTDTQYF. Here the CDR3 DNA reads TGCGCCAGCAGGACTAGCGGGAGCACAGATACGCAGTATTTT.

This clonotype was recorded a few times. The chain has TRBV6-6 and TRBJ1-2; a possible D gene is TRBD1 (6 bases). Per the germline V gene, CDR1 is MNHNY and CDR2 is SVGAGI (reference sequence). V lost 5 bases and J lost 12, with 19 bases in between. The CDR3 sequence is 13 residues long. The CDR3 region is CASSQENREGNTF. The CDR3 bases are TGTGCCAGCAGTCAGGAGAACAGGGAGGGAAACACCTTC.

On this clonotype itself: The junction differs from germline at one of its ends, possibly a read error. The genes are TRBV7-8 and TRBJ2-5; a weak D match, TRBD2 (6 bases). The J call may be incorrect, as the DNA end agrees better with TRBJ2-7. This CDR3 has 15 amino acids. The germline V gene encodes CDR1 SGHVS and CDR2 FQNEAQ. The CDR3 spells CASSLEAGPSCEQYF. CDR3 DNA: TGTGCCAGCAGCTTAGAAGCGGGCCCCTCCTGCGAGCAGTACTTC.

In regard to this clonotype: Possible read error: a much larger clone is one base away. The chain combines TRBV10-3 with TRBJ2-5; no clear D gene. Per germline, CDR1 ENHRY and CDR2 SYGVKD. This CDR3 is built from 11 residues. V was cut by 6 bases and J by 3 bases, with 5 bases left in between. CDR3 coding DNA: TGTGCCATCAGGGCCGAAGAGACCCAGTACTTC. Translating gives CAIRAEETQYF.

The chain recombines TRBV18 with TRBJ2-7; no reliable D call. The germline V gene encodes CDR1 KGHSH and CDR2 LQKENI. V shed 0 bases and J shed 6 bases, with 6 bases lying between them. The CDR3 sequence is 12 residues long. The CDR3 DNA reads TGTGCCAGCTCACCACCGAAGAGCGAGCAGTACTTC. Amino acids: CASSPPKSEQYF.

The chain recombines TRBV19 with TRBJ2-5; 10 bases match TRBD1. The DNA end favors TRBJ2-7, so the J call may be wrong. Germline V CDR1 and CDR2: LNHDA, SQIVND (reference sequence). This CDR3 comprises 16 residues. The CDR3: CASSIPWGTGAYEQYF. CDR3 coding DNA: TGTGCCAGTAGTATCCCCTGGGGGACAGGGGCCTACGAGCAGTACTTC.

This chain uses TRBV12-3 or TRBV12-4 with TRBJ2-3, with D maybe TRBD1 (6 bases). This CDR3 is built from 15 residues. The V end was cut by 1 base, the J end by 7 bases, with 15 bases between. The CDR3 region is CASSLDRASRNTQYF. In nucleotides, the CDR3 is TGTGCCAGCAGTTTAGACAGGGCTTCGCGAAATACGCAGTATTTT.

The chain couples TRBV4-1 to TRBJ2-1; possibly TRBD1 for D (6 bases). This CDR3 has 16 residues. CDR1 and CDR2 (germline): MGHRA, YSYEKL. The V gene lost 0 bases and the J gene lost 0 bases, with 9 bases spanning the gap. The CDR3 bases are TGCGCCAGCAGCCAAGAAACAGGGAGCTCCTACAATGAGCAGTTCTTC. Its translation is CASSQETGSSYNEQFF.

The chain has TRBV4-1 and TRBJ2-7; D perhaps matches TRBD2 (5 bases). Germline loops: CDR1 MGHRA, CDR2 YSYEKL. This CDR3 contains 13 residues. V was pared by 9 bases and J by 0 bases, with 12 bases between. This CDR3 reads CARQRAFSYEQYF. In nucleotides, the CDR3 is TGCGCCAGACAGAGGGCATTCTCCTACGAGCAGTACTTC.

This clonotype has more than one count but fewer than ten. The chain couples TRBV29-1 to TRBJ2-3, with 7 bases identical to TRBD2. CDR1 and CDR2 from the germline V gene are SQVTM and ANQGSEA. After removal of 4 bases from V and 5 bases from J, the junction contained 0 bases not matched to a gene. The CDR3 is 11 residues long. The DNA of the CDR3 is TGCAGCGTTGGGGGGGGAGATACGCAGTATTTT. It is translated as CSVGGGDTQYF.

This clonotype was observed a handful of times. In nucleotides, the CDR3 is TGTGCCAGCAGCGCCGGGCGTCCAGATACGCAGTATTTT. Amino acids: CASSAGRPDTQYF. The chain uses TRBV2 and TRBJ2-3, with D hard to call. Trimming removed 6 bases from V and 4 bases from J, with 11 bases in between. Germline V gene data show CDR1 as SNHLY and CDR2 as FYNNEI. The CDR3 is 13 amino acids.

This clonotype was counted a few times. The chain uses TRBV10-3 and TRBJ2-3; D is tentatively TRBD1 or TRBD2 (5 bases each). Germline V lookup: CDR1 ENHRY, CDR2 SYGVKD. This CDR3 is 15 amino acids long. V gave up 7 bases and J gave up 0 bases, with 14 bases separating them. The CDR3 is CAINPGRMSTDTQYF. CDR3 bases: TGTGCCATCAATCCGGGACGGATGAGCACAGATACGCAGTATTTT.

This clonotype has only a few counts. The rearrangement uses TRBV6-5 and TRBJ2-1; 12 bases map to TRBD2. After removal of 6 bases from V and 2 bases from J, the junction contained 5 bases not matched to a gene. CDR1 and CDR2 from the germline V gene are MNHEY and SVGAGI. This CDR3 region has 16 residues. The CDR3 reads CASSRLAGDTYNEQFF. The CDR3 DNA sequence: TGTGCCAGCAGCCGACTAGCGGGAGACACCTACAATGAGCAGTTCTTC.

This clonotype is a singleton in its sample. The rearrangement joins TRBV20-1 to TRBJ1-5, with D possibly TRBD1 on 6 matching bases. Germline CDR1 DFQATT, CDR2 SNEGSKA (reference sequence). V lost 5 bases and J 4 bases, leaving 18 bases between the germline ends. The CDR3 spans 15 residues. The CDR3 DNA reads TGCAGTGCTTACCCCAGGGGCGCTGGAAATCAGCCCCAGCATTTT. This translates into CSAYPRGAGNQPQHF.